The rows below give T cell receptor beta chains drawn from one sample of a study of STAT5B mutations in CD4+ large granular lymphocyte leukemia. Clones were read by immunoSEQ multiplex PCR, and TCRdb kept only the in-frame ones, dropping some. The data show some 40,000 clones, 65% to 85% seen once. Material for sequencing was CD4+ T cells from blood buffy coats. Receptors were obtained from a human donor in good health. Both conserved end residues are part of each CDR3. The order of the fields is J gene, D gene, V gene, clone size, CDR3 DNA, CDR3 protein. The D gene is left open where the match is weak. Size is omitted from some rows. Given values are once, few, many or a class for expanded clones.

J gene: TRBJ1-1; D gene: -; V gene: TRBV15; clone size: -; CDR3 DNA: TGTGCCACCAGCATGGACTCCCGGGCATCTAAAGCTTTCTTT; CDR3 protein: CATSMDSRASKAFF
J gene: TRBJ1-1; D gene: -; V gene: TRBV28; clone size: -; CDR3 DNA: TGTGCCAGCAGTTTTGGGGGGAGCCGCACTGAAGCTTTCTTT; CDR3 protein: CASSFGGSRTEAFF
J gene: TRBJ1-2; D gene: -; V gene: TRBV7-9; clone size: few; CDR3 DNA: TGTGCCAGCAGCTTAGTACAGACCATCTACACCTTC; CDR3 protein: CASSLVQTIYTF
J gene: TRBJ2-7; D gene: TRBD1; V gene: TRBV6-1; clone size: -; CDR3 DNA: TGTGCCAGCAGGAAAACAGGGGACGAGCAGTACTTC; CDR3 protein: CASRKTGDEQYF
J gene: TRBJ2-3; D gene: TRBD2; V gene: TRBV27; clone size: once; CDR3 DNA: TGTGCCAGCGCCTCAGAGGTAGCGGGAGCCGATACGCAGTATTTT; CDR3 protein: CASASEVAGADTQYF
J gene: TRBJ2-1; D gene: TRBD2; V gene: TRBV9; clone size: -; CDR3 DNA: TGTGCCAGCAGCCCCGGGGGGGGGCTTAGATTTCAGTTCTTC; CDR3 protein: CASSPGGGLRFQFF
J gene: TRBJ2-2; D gene: -; V gene: TRBV5-1; clone size: -; CDR3 DNA: TGCGCCAGCAGCGACACCGGGGAGCTGTTTTTT; CDR3 protein: CASSDTGELFF
J gene: TRBJ2-2; D gene: -; V gene: TRBV9; clone size: -; CDR3 DNA: TGTGCCAGCAGCTCCAGCCCGGGCGGGGAGCTGTTTTTT; CDR3 protein: CASSSSPGGELFF
J gene: TRBJ1-3; D gene: -; V gene: TRBV6-5; clone size: -; CDR3 DNA: TGTGCCAGCAGTTACTCGCGCGCAGACCCGGTTAACACCATATATTTT; CDR3 protein: CASSYSRADPVNTIYF
J gene: TRBJ1-4; D gene: -; V gene: TRBV30; clone size: -; CDR3 DNA: TGTGCCTGGGAGGCGGGGCCTGGTGAAAAACTGTTTTTT; CDR3 protein: CAWEAGPGEKLFF
J gene: TRBJ1-1; D gene: -; V gene: TRBV15; clone size: -; CDR3 DNA: TGTGCCACCAGCAGAGGGGACACTGAAGCTTTCTTT; CDR3 protein: CATSRGDTEAFF
J gene: TRBJ1-4; D gene: -; V gene: TRBV19; clone size: -; CDR3 DNA: TGTGCCAGTAGTATAAATAACAGTAAGAGGGCAGGAAAACTGTTTTTT; CDR3 protein: CASSINNSKRAGKLFF
J gene: TRBJ1-4; D gene: TRBD1; V gene: TRBV5-4; clone size: -; CDR3 DNA: TGTGCCAGCAGCCCCAGGGGGAGGAATGAAAAACTGTTTTTT; CDR3 protein: CASSPRGRNEKLFF
J gene: TRBJ2-3; D gene: TRBD1; V gene: TRBV7-2; clone size: once; CDR3 DNA: TGTGCCAGCACCCTAATTCTGACGGGACAGGGCACAGATACGCAGTATTTT; CDR3 protein: CASTLILTGQGTDTQYF
J gene: TRBJ2-2; D gene: -; V gene: TRBV6-5; clone size: few; CDR3 DNA: TGTGCCAGCAGTTGGAACAGGGATCCCGGGGAGCTGTTTTTT; CDR3 protein: CASSWNRDPGELFF
J gene: TRBJ1-5; D gene: -; V gene: TRBV30; clone size: -; CDR3 DNA: TGTGCCTGGGCGAGGACAGACAATCAGCCCCAGCATTTT; CDR3 protein: CAWARTDNQPQHF
J gene: TRBJ2-2; D gene: -; V gene: TRBV4-3; clone size: -; CDR3 DNA: TGCGCCAGCAGCCCTGGCGGCTCCCCGAACACCGGGGAGCTGTTTTTT; CDR3 protein: CASSPGGSPNTGELFF
J gene: TRBJ1-5; D gene: -; V gene: TRBV28; clone size: -; CDR3 DNA: TGTGCCAGCAGTCGACACGTCAAGAATCAGCCCCAGCATTTT; CDR3 protein: CASSRHVKNQPQHF
J gene: TRBJ1-2; D gene: -; V gene: TRBV27; clone size: few; CDR3 DNA: TGTGCCAGCAGTTTAATCCCGGCAGGCCTCCTAGACTTC; CDR3 protein: CASSLIPAGLLDF
J gene: TRBJ1-2; D gene: TRBD1; V gene: TRBV9; clone size: -; CDR3 DNA: TGTGCCAGCAGCGTAGGGGGGACAGCCCAGACTGCTAACTATGGCTACACCTTC; CDR3 protein: CASSVGGTAQTANYGYTF
J gene: TRBJ2-2; D gene: TRBD2; V gene: TRBV6-6; clone size: few; CDR3 DNA: TGTGCCAGCAGCCTTACTAGCGGGGGGACCGGCGGGGAGCTGTTTTTT; CDR3 protein: CASSLTSGGTGGELFF
J gene: TRBJ2-5; D gene: TRBD2; V gene: TRBV18; clone size: -; CDR3 DNA: TGTGCCAGTCAACTAGCGGGAGGCAAAGAGACCCAGTACTTC; CDR3 protein: CASQLAGGKETQYF
J gene: TRBJ2-3; D gene: TRBD2; V gene: TRBV7-9; clone size: -; CDR3 DNA: TGTGCCAGCAGCCTACCGACTAGCGGGAGTAGCACAGATACGCAGTATTTT; CDR3 protein: CASSLPTSGSSTDTQYF
J gene: TRBJ1-2; D gene: TRBD1; V gene: TRBV5-4; clone size: -; CDR3 DNA: TGTGCCAGCACCAGGACAGGGTCCTATGGCTACACCTTC; CDR3 protein: CASTRTGSYGYTF
J gene: TRBJ2-7; D gene: -; V gene: TRBV6-1; clone size: -; CDR3 DNA: TGTGCCAGCAGTGGCAGCTATGGAGGCTACGAGCAGTACTTC; CDR3 protein: CASSGSYGGYEQYF
J gene: TRBJ1-2; D gene: -; V gene: TRBV7-8; clone size: -; CDR3 DNA: TGTGCCAGCAGCTTAGTAGGTCGGACACTCAATCCCTATGGCTACACCTTC; CDR3 protein: CASSLVGRTLNPYGYTF
J gene: TRBJ1-4; D gene: -; V gene: TRBV11-2; clone size: -; CDR3 DNA: TGTGCCAGCAGCTTTATGGACACTGGTGAAAAACTGTTTTTT; CDR3 protein: CASSFMDTGEKLFF
J gene: TRBJ1-1; D gene: -; V gene: TRBV5-6; clone size: -; CDR3 DNA: TGTGCCAGCAACAATGGGGGGTGGGGCACTGAAGCTTTCTTT; CDR3 protein: CASNNGGWGTEAFF
J gene: TRBJ1-2; D gene: -; V gene: TRBV6-5; clone size: -; CDR3 DNA: TGTGCCAGCAGTACACAGGAGCACAGTAGGGGCTACACCTTC; CDR3 protein: CASSTQEHSRGYTF
J gene: TRBJ2-7; D gene: -; V gene: TRBV29-1; clone size: -; CDR3 DNA: TGCAGCGTTGTGGGCCTAGGGGGGATGTTCTCCTACGAGCAGTACTTC; CDR3 protein: CSVVGLGGMFSYEQYF
J gene: TRBJ2-5; D gene: -; V gene: TRBV19; clone size: -; CDR3 DNA: TGTGCCAGTAGAAAATCAGGAGAGACCCAGTACTTC; CDR3 protein: CASRKSGETQYF
J gene: TRBJ1-2; D gene: -; V gene: TRBV5-4; clone size: -; CDR3 DNA: TGTGCCAGCAGCTTGTACGGGATTTATAACTATGGCTACACCTTC; CDR3 protein: CASSLYGIYNYGYTF
J gene: TRBJ2-6; D gene: -; V gene: TRBV5-1; clone size: -; CDR3 DNA: TGCGCCAGCAGCCCGGGCCCAAGCTCTGGGGCCAACGTCCTGACTTTC; CDR3 protein: CASSPGPSSGANVLTF
J gene: TRBJ2-7; D gene: -; V gene: TRBV27; clone size: few; CDR3 DNA: TGTGCCAGCAGTTTAAATTTCTGGTACGAGCAGTACTTC; CDR3 protein: CASSLNFWYEQYF
J gene: TRBJ2-3; D gene: -; V gene: TRBV2; clone size: -; CDR3 DNA: TGTGCCAGATCCGGGGTGGGCACAAGAGATACGCAGTATTTT; CDR3 protein: CARSGVGTRDTQYF
J gene: TRBJ2-7; D gene: -; V gene: TRBV19; clone size: -; CDR3 DNA: TGTGCCAGTAGTGTCGGATTACTGGCCACCTACGAGCAGTACTTC; CDR3 protein: CASSVGLLATYEQYF
J gene: TRBJ2-7; D gene: -; V gene: TRBV5-4; clone size: -; CDR3 DNA: TGTGCCAGCAGCTTGGTCCTTTCGTGGCAGAACACCTACGAGCAGTACTTC; CDR3 protein: CASSLVLSWQNTYEQYF
J gene: TRBJ2-1; D gene: TRBD1; V gene: TRBV5-1; clone size: -; CDR3 DNA: TGCGCCAGCAGCCTCGACAGGGGTAGCCACAATGAGCAGTTCTTC; CDR3 protein: CASSLDRGSHNEQFF
J gene: TRBJ2-7; D gene: -; V gene: TRBV2; clone size: -; CDR3 DNA: TGTGCCAGCAATGTAAACAGCTACGAGCAGTACTTC; CDR3 protein: CASNVNSYEQYF
J gene: TRBJ1-1; D gene: -; V gene: TRBV18; clone size: -; CDR3 DNA: TGTGCCAGCTCACCTGGGGAGAACACTGAAGCTTTCTTT; CDR3 protein: CASSPGENTEAFF
J gene: TRBJ1-6; D gene: -; V gene: TRBV18; clone size: -; CDR3 DNA: TGTGCCAGCTCACCAGAGGGAATGGAATCACCCCTCCACTTT; CDR3 protein: CASSPEGMESPLHF
J gene: TRBJ1-4; D gene: -; V gene: TRBV9; clone size: few; CDR3 DNA: TGTGCCAGCAGCACAAGGACGGGTGAAAAACTGTTTTTT; CDR3 protein: CASSTRTGEKLFF
J gene: TRBJ1-2; D gene: TRBD1; V gene: TRBV27; clone size: -; CDR3 DNA: TGTGCCAGCAGTCCCGGGACAGGGGAGTTGCACTATGGCTACACCTTC; CDR3 protein: CASSPGTGELHYGYTF
J gene: TRBJ2-3; D gene: -; V gene: TRBV5-1; clone size: -; CDR3 DNA: TGCGCCAGCAGCTTGGAAGCTTTTAGTAGCACAGATACGCAGTATTTT; CDR3 protein: CASSLEAFSSTDTQYF
J gene: TRBJ1-5; D gene: -; V gene: TRBV6-1; clone size: -; CDR3 DNA: TGTGCCAGCAGTGAAGCGGTGGCGAGATATAGCAATCAGCCCCAGCATTTT; CDR3 protein: CASSEAVARYSNQPQHF
J gene: TRBJ1-1; D gene: TRBD1; V gene: TRBV2; clone size: -; CDR3 DNA: TGTGCCAGCAGTGAAAGTGGCAGGGGGCAAACTGAAGCTTTCTTT; CDR3 protein: CASSESGRGQTEAFF